Listed here is a single TCR beta chain. The CDR3 loop spans 15 amino acids. Germline V gene data show CDR1 as SNHLY and CDR2 as FYNNEI. V lost 2 bases to trimming and J lost 3 bases; unmatched junction nucleotides: 6. Participants, about 18 to 100 years old, spanned 24 US areas. Which cohort a participant joined came from the clinical history participants gave. The data derive from a study of blood T cell repertoires in COVID-19. For the study at large: Whether acute or convalescent, the COVID-19 samples came from the United States, Italy and Spain. PBMCs, B-cell-depleted T cells, or T cells were the source of the cDNA or gDNA that made up the material.

Some clones are missing from TCRdb's copy, which holds only in-frame ones; the method was immunoSEQ multiplex PCR. The data hold around 230,000 clones, with around 88% observed a single time. This receptor was identified in a woman between 35 and 50 years old with acute COVID-19. Sequenced sample: PBMCs or T cells enriched from blood (not recorded which). The V gene is TRBV2, the J gene TRBJ2-5, with 7 bases aligning to TRBD2. The CDR3, as DNA: TGTGCCAGCAGTGAAACTAGCGCAGGCAAAGAGACCCAGTACTTC. Translation gives CASSETSAGKETQYF.